This is a list of T cell receptor beta chains from one sample in a study of T cell responses to AZD1222 COVID-19 vaccine. Assay used: immunoSEQ multiplex PCR; TCRdb lists only in-frame clones, some missing. The sample consists of fewer than 85,000 clones, about 90% of them appearing once. Sequences were derived from peripheral blood, sampled on day 0 of MenACWY control vaccination. The receptors derive from an adult in good health. Each CDR3 is given with its conserved first and last residue.

len: 12
v_gene: TRBV28
j_gene: TRBJ1-2
CDR3aa: CASSTDGYGYTF

len: 14
v_gene: TRBV9
j_gene: TRBJ2-5
CDR3aa: CASSVGLRQETQYF

len: 14
v_gene: TRBV5-5
j_gene: TRBJ2-2
CDR3aa: CASSLATGAGELFF

len: 15
v_gene: TRBV2
j_gene: TRBJ2-2
CDR3aa: CASSETSGNTGELFF

len: 18
v_gene: TRBV7-9
j_gene: TRBJ2-5
CDR3aa: CASSLGGARGVVQETQYF

len: 13
v_gene: TRBV27
j_gene: TRBJ2-7
CDR3aa: CASSKERTYEQYF

len: 14
v_gene: TRBV5-1
j_gene: TRBJ2-7
CDR3aa: CASSLGQGADEQYF

len: 15
v_gene: TRBV6-5
j_gene: TRBJ2-7
CDR3aa: CASSYRRGGFYEQYF

len: 17
v_gene: TRBV7-7
j_gene: TRBJ2-7
CDR3aa: CASSPFPPGGTSYEQYF

len: 16
v_gene: TRBV27
j_gene: TRBJ2-1
CDR3aa: CASSFLLAGGSNEQFF

len: 15
v_gene: TRBV28
j_gene: TRBJ2-2
CDR3aa: CATDLGQGAPGELFF

len: 16
v_gene: TRBV19
j_gene: TRBJ1-2
CDR3aa: CASSIDLGEGIRGYTF

len: 15
v_gene: TRBV19
j_gene: TRBJ2-7
CDR3aa: CASSETSGVFSEQYF

len: 17
v_gene: TRBV18
j_gene: TRBJ2-4
CDR3aa: CASSPPFQGVPKNIQYF

len: 13
v_gene: TRBV6-5
j_gene: TRBJ1-4
CDR3aa: CASSYSKGGKLFF

len: 16
v_gene: TRBV6-2/TRBV6-3
j_gene: TRBJ2-1
CDR3aa: CASSSPASGSIDEQFF

len: 15
v_gene: TRBV11-2
j_gene: TRBJ2-7
CDR3aa: CASSQYRGSSYEQYF

len: 13
v_gene: TRBV7-2
j_gene: TRBJ1-1
CDR3aa: CASSLEGNTEAFF